One and the same sample provided the 30 T cell receptor beta chains below, sequenced in a study of blood T cell repertoires in COVID-19. The repertoire was sequenced with immunoSEQ multiplex PCR; TCRdb's copy has only in-frame clones and lacks some. The data show some 100,000 clones, nearly 90% seen once. Sequenced input: peripheral blood. All receptors come from a woman aged 60 to 75 with acute or convalescent COVID-19.

This clone was observed a few times. The chain recombines TRBV6-6 with TRBJ2-1; D remains ambiguous. This CDR3 spans 15 amino acids. V shed 8 bases and J shed 0 bases, with 14 bases lying between them. Germline lookup yields CDR1 MNHNY and CDR2 SVGAGI (reference sequence). CDR3 in DNA: TGTGCCAGCCTATTCGAACTGAGCTCCTACAATGAGCAGTTCTTC. Amino acids: CASLFELSSYNEQFF.

The gene calls are TRBV30 and TRBJ2-7, with D tentatively TRBD2 (6 bases). Trimming removed 0 bases from V and 1 base from J, with 13 bases in between. CDR3 size: 15 residues. The germline V gene has CDR1 GTSNPN and CDR2 SVGIG (reference sequence). The CDR3 nucleotides are TGTGCCTGGAGTGTACCCCGGGGGTCTTCCTACGAGCAGTACTTC. Amino acid sequence: CAWSVPRGSSYEQYF.

The chain employs TRBV5-8 and TRBJ1-2; tentatively, D is TRBD1 (5 bases). Trimming cost V 0 bases and J 8 bases, with 17 bases left between them. The CDR3 runs to 15 residues. Germline V gene sequence: CDR1 SGHTS, CDR2 YDEGEE. As DNA, the CDR3 is TGTGCCAGCAGCTTGGCCGGCCAGGGAGGATTCGGCTACACCTTC. It encodes CASSLAGQGGFGYTF.

V is TRBV27 and J is TRBJ2-7; 15 bases fit TRBD2. The V segment lost 4 bases and the J segment 3 bases; nucleotides outside the gene matches: 1. The CDR3 is 15 amino acids. Per the germline V gene, CDR1 is MNHEY and CDR2 is SMNVEV (reference sequence). CDR3 amino acids: CASSSGLAGGYEQYF. The CDR3 DNA is TGTGCCAGCAGTTCGGGACTAGCGGGAGGCTACGAGCAGTACTTC.

This clone was detected a few times. V usage is TRBV27 and J usage is TRBJ1-1; D is uncertain. Germline V gene data show CDR1 as MNHEY and CDR2 as SMNVEV (reference sequence). The length of the CDR3 is 15 residues. Trimming took off 6 bases at V and 1 base at J, with 15 bases between the two ends. CDR3 nucleotide sequence: TGTGCCAGCAGCCCGACGGGAATGGCGAACACTGAAGCTTTCTTT. Translation: CASSPTGMANTEAFF.

This chain links TRBV3-1 (or the pseudogene TRBV3-2) with TRBJ2-2; 11 nucleotides match TRBD2. Germline V gene data show CDR1 as LGHDT and CDR2 as YNNKEL (reference sequence). There are 15 residues in the CDR3. V was pared by 2 bases and J by 13 bases, with 9 bases of the junction left unmatched. DNA of the CDR3: TGTGCCAGCAGCCAATCGGGGACTAGCGGCGCCCGGCTGTTTTTT. This codes for CASSQSGTSGARLFF.

The chain recombines TRBV5-1 with TRBJ2-7, with D possibly TRBD1 on 5 matching bases. CDR3 length equals 14 residues. Trimming cost V 0 bases and J 2 bases, with 9 bases left between them. The germline V gene has CDR1 SGHRS and CDR2 YFSETQ. The CDR3 DNA reads as TGCGCCAGCAGCTTGGCGGACACGGCCTACGAGCAGTACTTC. This translates into CASSLADTAYEQYF.

The chain employs TRBV7-9 and TRBJ2-5; D possibly corresponds to TRBD2 (6 bases). This CDR3 spans 14 amino acids. With 5 bases removed from V and 5 bases from J, the gap between germline ends came to 15 bases. Germline loops: CDR1 SEHNR, CDR2 FQNEAQ (reference sequence). CDR3 sequence: CASSLITSLETQYF. The CDR3 nucleotides read TGTGCCAGCAGCCTGATTACTAGCCTTGAGACCCAGTACTTC.

This rearrangement joins TRBV3-1 (or the pseudogene TRBV3-2) to TRBJ2-1, with 12 bases fitting TRBD1. The germline V gene has CDR1 LGHDT and CDR2 YNNKEL (reference sequence). Trimming cost V 4 bases and J 7 bases; bases outside gene matches: 5. This CDR3 contains 15 residues. CDR3 coding DNA: TGTGCCAGCAGCCCGGGACAGGGGGCGTTTAATGAGCAGTTCTTC. It codes for CASSPGQGAFNEQFF.

This clone was detected only once. The chain has TRBV6-5 and TRBJ1-4; TRBD1 matches at 7 bases. Germline CDR1 is MNHEY and CDR2 is SVGAGI. The trim removed 0 bases at V and 7 bases at J, leaving 5 bases unmatched. This CDR3 is built from 15 residues. In DNA form, the CDR3 reads TGTGCCAGCAGTTACTCCAGGACAGGCTTTGAAAAACTGTTTTTT. Protein: CASSYSRTGFEKLFF.

The genes are TRBV9 and TRBJ2-1, with 9 bases lining up with TRBD2. V trimming: 3 bases; J trimming: 2 bases; junction bases outside the gene matches: 6. Germline V gene data show CDR1 as SGDLS and CDR2 as YYNGEE. The CDR3 has 16 residues. The CDR3 nucleotides read TGTGCCAGCAGCGCCGGACTAGCGTTGACCTACAATGAGCAGTTCTTC. It yields the protein CASSAGLALTYNEQFF.

The chain has TRBV19 and TRBJ1-2; no firm D call. Deletions cut 1 base from V and 8 bases from J, with 8 bases between. Germline loops: CDR1 LNHDA, CDR2 SQIVND (reference sequence). CDR3 length: 12 residues. DNA of the CDR3: TGTGCCAGTAGTATAGGTGGAGGAGGCTACACCTTC. It codes for CASSIGGGGYTF.

The chain recombines TRBV29-1 with TRBJ2-7; 7 nucleotides line up with TRBD1. V dropped 4 bases and J dropped 8; count of bases not matched to a gene: 5. This CDR3 region has 11 residues. CDR1 is SQVTM, CDR2 ANQGSEA, per germline. The CDR3: CSVGQGKKQYF. The CDR3 DNA reads as TGCAGCGTTGGACAGGGTAAAAAGCAGTACTTC.

The chain is built from TRBV29-1 and TRBJ1-1, with a tentative D call TRBD1 (5 bases). Trimming cost V 3 bases and J 0 bases, with 14 bases left between them. The CDR3 spans 15 residues. Germline V lookup: CDR1 SQVTM, CDR2 ANQGSEA. For the CDR3, the DNA is TGCAGCGTTGATGGGGGGGTCGAGATGAACACTGAAGCTTTCTTT. Its protein product is CSVDGGVEMNTEAFF.

The chain employs TRBV30 and TRBJ2-7, with 8 bases lining up with TRBD2. Looked up from germline, CDR1 is GTSNPN and CDR2 is SVGIG (reference sequence). J was trimmed by 0 bases and V by 4 bases; bases with no gene match: 5. The CDR3 loop spans 14 amino acids. This CDR3 reads CAWNSGTGSYEQYF. Here the CDR3 DNA reads TGTGCCTGGAATAGCGGGACTGGCTCCTACGAGCAGTACTTC.

The gene calls are TRBV5-1 and TRBJ1-1, with 8 bases fitting TRBD1. The trim removed 0 bases at V and 4 bases at J, leaving 5 bases unmatched. This CDR3 is 15 amino acids long. In germline, CDR1 is SGHRS, CDR2 YFSETQ. The CDR3 reads CASSLEGGQGTEAFF. The DNA of the CDR3 is TGCGCCAGCAGCTTGGAAGGAGGACAGGGCACTGAAGCTTTCTTT.

The V and J genes are TRBV4-2 and TRBJ2-7; TRBD1 agrees at 9 bases. Germline values: CDR1 LGHNA, CDR2 YNFKEQ. The CDR3 runs 17 residues. After removal of 8 bases from V and 2 bases from J, the junction contained 16 bases not matched to a gene. CDR3: CASFVESKDRGTYEQYV. The CDR3 DNA reads TGTGCCAGCTTTGTAGAGAGCAAGGACAGGGGAACCTACGAGCAGTACGTC.

This rearrangement joins TRBV6-5 to TRBJ2-3, with D possibly TRBD2 on 5 matching bases. The germline V gene encodes CDR1 MNHEY and CDR2 SVGAGI. Trimming stripped 5 bases from V and 4 bases from J, with 16 bases between. The CDR3 has 15 residues. CDR3 loop: CASSPLPLVPDTQYF. In nucleotides, the CDR3 is TGTGCCAGCAGTCCCCTACCACTAGTCCCAGATACGCAGTATTTT.

This clone was counted a single time. The V and J genes are TRBV19 and TRBJ1-2, with 8 bases identical to TRBD1. V was clipped by 6 bases and J by 2 bases; unmatched bases: 8. Germline V gives CDR1 LNHDA, CDR2 SQIVND (reference sequence). The CDR3 covers 15 residues. The DNA of the CDR3 is TGTGCCAGTAGCAGGACAGGGAAGGAAAACTATGGCTACACCTTC. This codes for CASSRTGKENYGYTF. Complete variable domain (other parts from reference TRBV19 and TRBJ1-2): DGGITQSPKYLFRKEGQNVTLSCEQNLNHDAMYWYRQDPGQGLRLIYYSQIVNDFQKGDIAEGYSVSREKKESFPLTVTSAQKNPTAFYLCASSRTGKENYGYTFGSGTRLTVV.

CDR3 sequence reads: CASSSPGTSGNEQFF. DNA for the CDR3: TGTGCCAGCAGCTCACCCGGGACTAGCGGAAATGAGCAGTTCTTC. This chain links TRBV9 with TRBJ2-1; the match to TRBD2 covers 11 bases. The CDR3 has 15 amino acids. Germline V CDR1 and CDR2: SGDLS, YYNGEE. The J segment lost 7 bases and the V segment lost 4 bases, leaving 7 bases of the junction unmatched. Full variable domain (outside the CDR3, taken from reference TRBV9 and TRBJ2-1): DSGVTQTPKHLITATGQRVTLRCSPRSGDLSVYWYQQSLDQGLQFLIQYYNGEERAKGNILERFSAQQFPDLHSELNLSSLELGDSALYFCASSSPGTSGNEQFFGPGTRLTVL.

The chain carries TRBV27 and TRBJ2-2, with D possibly being TRBD2 (5 bases). Trimming removed 6 bases at V and 8 bases at J, with 19 bases between. CDR1 is MNHEY, CDR2 SMNVEV, per germline (reference sequence). The CDR3 has 15 amino acids. CDR3 bases: TGTGCCAGCAGATTAAAGGTCACGGGGTTGGGGGAGCTGTTTTTT. Encoded protein: CASRLKVTGLGELFF.

V gene TRBV3-1 (or the pseudogene TRBV3-2) combines with J gene TRBJ1-2, with TRBD1 matching over 8 bases. CDR1 and CDR2 from the germline V gene are LGHDT and YNNKEL (reference sequence). The J segment lost 2 bases and the V segment lost 4 bases, leaving 3 bases of the junction unmatched. The CDR3 extends over 14 amino acids. The CDR3 sequence: CASSRQGWNYGYTF. The CDR3 bases are TGTGCCAGCAGCCGACAGGGGTGGAACTATGGCTACACCTTC.

This rearrangement joins TRBV6-5 to TRBJ2-3, with 10 bases identical to TRBD2. Germline trimming cut 7 bases from V and 1 base from J; bases unmatched to any gene: 2. The CDR3 runs to 14 residues. Germline CDR1 reads MNHEY; CDR2 reads SVGAGI. This CDR3 reads CASMGTSGTDTQYF. The CDR3 coding sequence is TGTGCCAGCATGGGGACTAGCGGCACAGATACGCAGTATTTT.

The rearrangement joins TRBV5-1 to TRBJ2-2; weak D call: TRBD2 (6 bases). V shed 4 bases and J shed 0 bases, with 7 bases lying between them. CDR1 and CDR2 from the germline V gene are SGHRS and YFSETQ. The CDR3 extends over 14 amino acids. The CDR3 DNA is TGCGCCAGCAGCCGGGACTCGAACACCGGGGAGCTGTTTTTT. Translating gives CASSRDSNTGELFF.

The rearrangement joins TRBV6-5 to TRBJ1-2, with 9 bases identical to TRBD1. Germline V gene data show CDR1 as MNHEY and CDR2 as SVGAGI. V trimming: 8 bases; J trimming: 4 bases; junction bases outside the gene matches: 11. The CDR3 extends over 15 amino acids. The CDR3 loop reads CASSGLGQGRYGYTF. The CDR3 DNA follows: TGTGCCAGCTCTGGACTGGGACAGGGCCGCTATGGCTACACCTTC.

CDR3 residues: CASSGRGQGAYNEQFF. DNA for the CDR3: TGTGCCAGCAGCGGCCGGGGACAGGGGGCATACAATGAGCAGTTCTTC. J is TRBJ2-1 and V is TRBV2, with 12 bases matching TRBD1. The germline gives CDR1 SNHLY, CDR2 FYNNEI. V shed 6 bases, J shed 4 bases, and the junction held 7 bases outside the gene matches. The CDR3 consists of 16 residues. The full variable domain, rest sourced from reference TRBV2 and TRBJ2-1, is EPEVTQTPSHQVTQMGQEVILRCVPISNHLYFYWYRQILGQKVEFLVSFYNNEISEKSEIFDDQFSVERPDGSNFTLKIRSTKLEDSAMYFCASSGRGQGAYNEQFFGPGTRLTVL.

The chain combines TRBV9 with TRBJ1-1; no clear D gene. The CDR3 has 14 amino acids. V lost 2 bases, J lost 3 bases, and 11 bases lay in between. Germline loops: CDR1 SGDLS, CDR2 YYNGEE. In DNA, the CDR3 is TGTGCCAGCAGCGTCATTACGAGGGACACTGAAGCTTTCTTT. Translation gives CASSVITRDTEAFF.

This clone came up a few times. The chain combines TRBV28 with TRBJ1-2; 8 nucleotides align to TRBD1. The J segment lost 4 bases and the V segment lost 5 bases, leaving 15 bases of the junction unmatched. CDR3 length equals 17 residues. Looked up from germline, CDR1 is MDHEN and CDR2 is SYDVKM. The CDR3 DNA sequence: TGTGCCAGCAGTACCCCCCGGACAGGGAGGGCTCGCTATGGCTACACCTTC. It is translated as CASSTPRTGRARYGYTF.

The chain recombines TRBV7-9 with TRBJ2-1, with D unclear. V was trimmed by 1 base and J by 8 bases, leaving 6 bases between them. CDR1 is SEHNR, CDR2 FQNEAQ, per germline (reference sequence). The CDR3 length is 12 residues. The DNA of the CDR3 is TGTGCCAGCAGCTTAGGAGGCGATGAGCAGTTCTTC. It is translated as CASSLGGDEQFF. The entire variable domain, with the rest obtained from reference TRBV7-9 and TRBJ2-1, is as follows: DTGVSQNPRHKITKRGQNVTFRCDPISEHNRLYWYRQTLGQGPEFLTYFQNEAQLEKSRLLSDRFSAERPKGSFSTLEIQRTEQGDSAMYLCASSLGGDEQFFGPGTRLTVL.

The rearrangement uses TRBV4-2 and TRBJ2-2; 7 bases match TRBD1. The CDR3 sequence is 16 residues long. Germline V gives CDR1 LGHNA, CDR2 YNFKEQ. The V and J ends lost 0 bases and 4 bases, in that order; junction bases with no gene match: 5. CDR3 residues: CASSQEAQGVTGELFF. Written as DNA, the CDR3 is TGTGCCAGCAGCCAAGAGGCCCAGGGGGTCACCGGGGAGCTGTTTTTT.